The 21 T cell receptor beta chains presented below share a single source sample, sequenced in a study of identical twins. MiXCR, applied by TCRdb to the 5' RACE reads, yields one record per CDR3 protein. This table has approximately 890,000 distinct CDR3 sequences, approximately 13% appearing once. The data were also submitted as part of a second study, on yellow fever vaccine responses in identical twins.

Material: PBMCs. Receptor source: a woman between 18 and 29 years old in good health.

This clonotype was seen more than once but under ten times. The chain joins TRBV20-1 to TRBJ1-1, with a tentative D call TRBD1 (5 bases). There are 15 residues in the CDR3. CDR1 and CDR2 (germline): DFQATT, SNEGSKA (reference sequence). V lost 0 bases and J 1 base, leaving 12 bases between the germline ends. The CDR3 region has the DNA TGCAGTGCTAGAGATCCCCAGGGTAGGAACACTGAAGCTTTCTTT. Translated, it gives CSARDPQGRNTEAFF.

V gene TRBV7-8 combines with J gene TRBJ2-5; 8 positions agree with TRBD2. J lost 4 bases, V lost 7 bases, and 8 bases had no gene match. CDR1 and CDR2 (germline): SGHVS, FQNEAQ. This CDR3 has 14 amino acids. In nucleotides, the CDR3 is TGTGCCAGCAACAAAGGACTAGCCGCAGAGACCCAGTACTTC. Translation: CASNKGLAAETQYF.

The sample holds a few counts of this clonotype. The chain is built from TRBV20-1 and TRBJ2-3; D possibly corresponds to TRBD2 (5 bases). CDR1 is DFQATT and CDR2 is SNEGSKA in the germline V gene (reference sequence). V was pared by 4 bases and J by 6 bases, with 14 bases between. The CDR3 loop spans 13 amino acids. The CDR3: CSATRRPGDTQYF. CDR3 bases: TGCAGTGCTACCCGGAGACCGGGGGATACGCAGTATTTT.

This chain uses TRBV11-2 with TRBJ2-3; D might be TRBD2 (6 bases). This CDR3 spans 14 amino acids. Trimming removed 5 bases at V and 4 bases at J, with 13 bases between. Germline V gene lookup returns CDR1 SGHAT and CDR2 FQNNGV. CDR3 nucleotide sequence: TGTGCCAGCAGCCTGCAAACTAGCCCAGATACGCAGTATTTT. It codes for CASSLQTSPDTQYF.

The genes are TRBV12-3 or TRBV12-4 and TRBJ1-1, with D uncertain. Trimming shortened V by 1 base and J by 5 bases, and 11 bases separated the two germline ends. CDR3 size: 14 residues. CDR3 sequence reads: CASSLGGMGTEAFF. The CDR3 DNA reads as TGTGCCAGCAGTTTAGGGGGAATGGGGACTGAAGCTTTCTTT.

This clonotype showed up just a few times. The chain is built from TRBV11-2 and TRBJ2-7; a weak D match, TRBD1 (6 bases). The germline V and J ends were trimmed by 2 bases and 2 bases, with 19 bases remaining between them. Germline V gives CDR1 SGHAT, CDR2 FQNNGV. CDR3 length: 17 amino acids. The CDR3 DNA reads TGTGCCAGCAGCTTAAGAACATCTGACAGGAACACCTACGAGCAGTACTTC. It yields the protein CASSLRTSDRNTYEQYF. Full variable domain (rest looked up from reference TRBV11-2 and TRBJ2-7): EAGVAQSPRYKIIEKRQSVAFWCNPISGHATLYWYQQILGQGPKLLIQFQNNGVVDDSQLPKDRFSAERLKGVDSTLKIQPAKLEDSAVYLCASSLRTSDRNTYEQYFGPGTRLTVT.

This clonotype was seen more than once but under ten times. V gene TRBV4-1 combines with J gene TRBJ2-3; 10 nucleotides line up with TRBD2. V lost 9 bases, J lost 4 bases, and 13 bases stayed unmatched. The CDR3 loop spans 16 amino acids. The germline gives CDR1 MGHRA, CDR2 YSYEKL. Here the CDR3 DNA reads TGCGCCAGTAGTGGTTACAGCGGGAGGGTTGCAGATACGCAGTATTTT. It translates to CASSGYSGRVADTQYF.

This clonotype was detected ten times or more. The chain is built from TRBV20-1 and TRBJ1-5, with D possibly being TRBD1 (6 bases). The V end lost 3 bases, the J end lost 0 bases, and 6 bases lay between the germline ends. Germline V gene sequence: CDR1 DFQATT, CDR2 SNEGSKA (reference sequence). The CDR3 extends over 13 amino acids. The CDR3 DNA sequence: TGCAGTGCTAGCAGGGGTAGCAATCAGCCCCAGCATTTT. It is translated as CSASRGSNQPQHF.

CDR3 loop: CASSSRPGLGDTQYF. CDR3 coding DNA: TGTGCCAGCAGCTCTCGTCCGGGACTAGGGGATACGCAGTATTTT. The V gene is TRBV11-2, the J gene TRBJ2-3; 8 bases match TRBD2. CDR1 is SGHAT and CDR2 is FQNNGV in the germline V gene. The V segment lost 4 bases and the J segment 6 bases; nucleotides outside the gene matches: 9. The CDR3 is 15 residues long.

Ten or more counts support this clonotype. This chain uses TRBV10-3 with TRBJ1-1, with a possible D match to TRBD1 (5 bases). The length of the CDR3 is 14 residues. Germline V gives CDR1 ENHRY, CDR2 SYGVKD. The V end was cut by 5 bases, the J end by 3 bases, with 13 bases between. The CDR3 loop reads CAISNRGTDTEAFF. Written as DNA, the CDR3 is TGTGCCATCAGTAACCGGGGGACGGACACTGAAGCTTTCTTT.

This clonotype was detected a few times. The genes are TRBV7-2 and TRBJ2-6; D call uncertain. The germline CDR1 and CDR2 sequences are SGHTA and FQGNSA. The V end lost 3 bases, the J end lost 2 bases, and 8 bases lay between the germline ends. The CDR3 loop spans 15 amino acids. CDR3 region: CASSFGFAGANVLTF. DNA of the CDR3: TGTGCCAGCAGCTTTGGGTTTGCTGGGGCCAACGTCCTGACTTTC.

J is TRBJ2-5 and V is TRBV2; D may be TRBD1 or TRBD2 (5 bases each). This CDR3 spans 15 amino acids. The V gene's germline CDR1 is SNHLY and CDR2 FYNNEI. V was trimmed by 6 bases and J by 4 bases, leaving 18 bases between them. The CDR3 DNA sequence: TGTGCCAGCAGGGTCACCGGGACGGGTATAGAGACCCAGTACTTC. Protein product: CASRVTGTGIETQYF. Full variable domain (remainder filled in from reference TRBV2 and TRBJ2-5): EPEVTQTPSHQVTQMGQEVILRCVPISNHLYFYWYRQILGQKVEFLVSFYNNEISEKSEIFDDQFSVERPDGSNFTLKIRSTKLEDSAMYFCASRVTGTGIETQYFGPGTRLLVL.

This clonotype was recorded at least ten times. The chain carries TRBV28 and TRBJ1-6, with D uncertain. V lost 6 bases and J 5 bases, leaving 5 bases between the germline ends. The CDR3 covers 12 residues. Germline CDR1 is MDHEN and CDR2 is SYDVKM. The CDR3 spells CASRRNNSPLHF. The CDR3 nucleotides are TGTGCCAGCAGAAGAAATAATTCACCCCTCCACTTT.

Here the CDR3 reads CAITEGQGDAEAFF. The CDR3 DNA reads as TGTGCCATCACCGAGGGACAGGGGGACGCTGAAGCTTTCTTT. V is TRBV10-3 and J is TRBJ1-1, with 11 bases lining up with TRBD1. The CDR3 length is 14 residues. V lost 7 bases to trimming and J lost 6 bases; unmatched junction nucleotides: 7. The germline V gene encodes CDR1 ENHRY and CDR2 SYGVKD.

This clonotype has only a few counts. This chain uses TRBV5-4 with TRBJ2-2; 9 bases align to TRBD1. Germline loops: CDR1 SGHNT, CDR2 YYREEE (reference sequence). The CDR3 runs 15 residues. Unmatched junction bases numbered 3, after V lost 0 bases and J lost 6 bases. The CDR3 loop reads CASSLETGGAGELFF. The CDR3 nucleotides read TGTGCCAGCAGCTTGGAGACAGGGGGGGCCGGGGAGCTGTTTTTT.

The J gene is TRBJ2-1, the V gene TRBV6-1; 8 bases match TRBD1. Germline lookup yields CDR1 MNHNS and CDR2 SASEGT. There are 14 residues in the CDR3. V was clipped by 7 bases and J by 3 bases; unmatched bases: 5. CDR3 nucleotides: TGTGCCAGCACCCCGGACAGGGTCTACAATGAGCAGTTCTTC. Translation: CASTPDRVYNEQFF.

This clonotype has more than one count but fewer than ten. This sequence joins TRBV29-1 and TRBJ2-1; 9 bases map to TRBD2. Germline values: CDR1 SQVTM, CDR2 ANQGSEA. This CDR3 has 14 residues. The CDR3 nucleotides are TGCACCCCCTGGGTTAGCGGGAGTAGGTCTGAGCAGTTCTTC. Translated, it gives CTPWVSGSRSEQFF.

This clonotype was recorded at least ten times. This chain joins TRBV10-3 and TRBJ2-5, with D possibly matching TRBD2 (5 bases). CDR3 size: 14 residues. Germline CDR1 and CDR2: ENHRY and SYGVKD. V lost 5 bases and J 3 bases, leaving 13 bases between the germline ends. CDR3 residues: CAISKTGTEETQYF. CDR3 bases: TGTGCCATCAGTAAGACGGGAACAGAAGAGACCCAGTACTTC.

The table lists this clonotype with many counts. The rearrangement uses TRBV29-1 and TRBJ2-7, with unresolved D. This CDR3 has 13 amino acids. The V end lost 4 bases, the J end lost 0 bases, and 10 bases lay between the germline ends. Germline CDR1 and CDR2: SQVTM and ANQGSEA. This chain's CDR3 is CSVGSRNSYEQYF. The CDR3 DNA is TGCAGCGTTGGAAGCAGGAACTCCTACGAGCAGTACTTC.

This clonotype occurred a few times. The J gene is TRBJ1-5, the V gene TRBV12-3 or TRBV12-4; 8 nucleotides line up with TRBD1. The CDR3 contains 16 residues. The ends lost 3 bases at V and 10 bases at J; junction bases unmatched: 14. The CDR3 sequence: CASSFGQGAPGNPQHF. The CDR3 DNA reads TGTGCCAGCAGTTTCGGGCAGGGGGCCCCGGGGAATCCCCAGCATTTT.

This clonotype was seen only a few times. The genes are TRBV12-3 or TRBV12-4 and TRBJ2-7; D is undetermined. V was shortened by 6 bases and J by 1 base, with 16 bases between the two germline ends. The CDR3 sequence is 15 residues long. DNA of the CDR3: TGTGCCAGCAGCCCCGGCCAGCCAACTTCCTACGAGCAGTACTTC. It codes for CASSPGQPTSYEQYF.